Following are 30 T cell receptor beta chains from one sample sequenced in a study of blood T cell repertoires in COVID-19. TCRdb's table, derived via immunoSEQ multiplex PCR, lists solely in-frame clones and lacks some. In the table there are some 140,000 clones, 60% to 85% of which are singletons. The sample taken for sequencing was peripheral blood. The receptor set was obtained from a man older than 75 with acute or convalescent COVID-19.

The chain recombines TRBV5-6 with TRBJ2-3; TRBD1 might be the D (6 bases). CDR1 and CDR2 from the germline V gene are SGHDT and YYEEEE. The V end was cut by 6 bases, the J end by 2 bases, with 16 bases between. The CDR3 runs to 15 residues. CDR3 loop: CASTPHRVFTDTQYF. The CDR3 bases are TGTGCCAGCACCCCACACAGGGTGTTCACAGATACGCAGTATTTT.

CDR3 DNA sequence: TGCGCCAGCAGCCAAGATTTCAACAGGGGGCATGGCTACACCTTC. This translates into CASSQDFNRGHGYTF. This chain connects TRBV4-1 to TRBJ1-2; TRBD1 matches at 9 bases. Trimming at V came to 0 bases and at J to 6 bases, leaving 5 bases not matched to a gene. Per germline, CDR1 MGHRA and CDR2 YSYEKL. The CDR3 spans 15 residues.

This clone was observed a handful of times. The chain has TRBV2 and TRBJ2-2, with TRBD2 as a possible D gene (5 bases). Trimming took 2 bases from V and 1 from J, leaving 8 bases between them. Germline CDR1 reads SNHLY; CDR2 reads FYNNEI. The CDR3 loop spans 15 amino acids. This chain's CDR3 is CASSERERNTGELFF. The CDR3 region has the DNA TGTGCCAGCAGTGAAAGGGAGCGGAACACCGGGGAGCTGTTTTTT.

This clone was observed a single time. The genes are TRBV9 and TRBJ2-1; 7 nucleotides agree with TRBD2. Germline V gene data show CDR1 as SGDLS and CDR2 as YYNGEE. J gave up 3 bases and V 2 bases, and 5 bases lay outside the gene matches. The CDR3 loop spans 15 amino acids. CDR3 residues: CASSVDGGNYNEQFF. The DNA for the CDR3 is TGTGCCAGCAGCGTTGACGGGGGGAACTACAATGAGCAGTTCTTC.

The chain links TRBV19 to TRBJ1-2; TRBD1 might be the D (5 bases). Trimming pared 0 bases from V and 5 bases from J, leaving 13 bases between. Germline V gene data show CDR1 as LNHDA and CDR2 as SQIVND (reference sequence). The CDR3 is 15 amino acids. In nucleotides, the CDR3 is TGTGCCAGTAGTATAGATGACAAGGGACTTTATGGCTACACCTTC. This codes for CASSIDDKGLYGYTF.

The chain carries TRBV12-3 or TRBV12-4 and TRBJ2-1, with D possibly matching TRBD1 (6 bases). The CDR3 runs to 12 residues. Trimming removed 4 bases at V and 10 bases at J, with 11 bases between. DNA for the CDR3: TGTGCCAGCAGTTCGACAGGAGGCGAGCAGTTCTTC. Protein sequence: CASSSTGGEQFF.

The V and J genes are TRBV2 and TRBJ2-4; no clear D gene. The CDR3 length is 15 residues. Germline-derived CDR1 and CDR2 are SNHLY and FYNNEI. Trimming removed 6 bases at V and 0 bases at J, with 12 bases between. The chain's CDR3 is CASREPDIAKNIQYF. The CDR3 DNA reads TGTGCCAGCAGAGAGCCCGACATAGCCAAAAACATTCAGTACTTC. The full variable domain, rest sourced from reference TRBV2 and TRBJ2-4, is EPEVTQTPSHQVTQMGQEVILRCVPISNHLYFYWYRQILGQKVEFLVSFYNNEISEKSEIFDDQFSVERPDGSNFTLKIRSTKLEDSAMYFCASREPDIAKNIQYFGAGTRLSVL.

The V call is TRBV18, the J call TRBJ2-2; a weak D match, TRBD1 (6 bases). Trimming took off 0 bases at V and 2 bases at J, with 16 bases between the two ends. From germline, CDR1 is KGHSH and CDR2 LQKENI. The CDR3 runs to 18 residues. Written as DNA, the CDR3 is TGTGCCAGCTCACCACCTGCAGGGGCGCTAACCAACACCGGGGAGCTGTTTTTT. Translating it yields CASSPPAGALTNTGELFF.

The chain's CDR3 is CASSPPVAGGPDTQYF. The CDR3, as DNA: TGTGCCAGCTCACCACCGGTAGCGGGGGGACCAGATACGCAGTATTTT. This sequence joins TRBV18 and TRBJ2-3, with 10 bases fitting TRBD2. Trimming cost V 0 bases and J 4 bases; bases outside gene matches: 4. CDR3 size: 16 residues. Per germline, CDR1 KGHSH and CDR2 LQKENI.

The rearrangement uses TRBV6-1 and TRBJ1-3; D ambiguous. CDR3 length: 15 residues. Between the trimmed V and J ends, which lost 1 base and 0 bases, there was a span of 7 bases. CDR1 MNHNS and CDR2 SASEGT come from the germline V gene. The CDR3 DNA is TGTGCCAGCAGTGAAGGGCTTGGCTCTGGAAACACCATATATTTT. It is translated as CASSEGLGSGNTIYF.

This clone was recorded a few times. Germline and junction disagree at one end, which may indicate a read error. CDR3 DNA sequence: TGCGCCAGCCGCCAATTTTCGGATAATTCACCCCTCCACTTT. This translates into CASRQFSDNSPLHF. V gene TRBV4-1 combines with J gene TRBJ1-6; D remains ambiguous. Germline V gene sequence: CDR1 MGHRA, CDR2 YSYEKL. The CDR3 is 14 residues long.

The genes are TRBV18 and TRBJ1-2, with D perhaps TRBD1 (6 bases). Germline V lookup: CDR1 KGHSH, CDR2 LQKENI. The CDR3 runs 16 residues. The V gene lost 4 bases and the J gene lost 1 base, with 16 bases spanning the gap. The CDR3 protein is CASSQGLTGFNYGYTF. In DNA form, the CDR3 reads TGTGCCAGCTCACAAGGATTGACAGGCTTTAACTATGGCTACACCTTC.

This clone came up once. CDR3 sequence (DNA): TGTGCCAGCAGTCGACAGGGAGGAAACACCATATATTTT. Translation: CASSRQGGNTIYF. The genes are TRBV9 and TRBJ1-3; TRBD1 aligns across 7 bases. CDR3 size: 13 residues. The V segment lost 5 bases and the J segment 4 bases; nucleotides outside the gene matches: 3. Germline V gene data show CDR1 as SGDLS and CDR2 as YYNGEE.

This clone occurred a few times. The rearrangement joins TRBV2 to TRBJ1-3, with D tentatively TRBD1 (5 bases). The germline CDR1 and CDR2 sequences are SNHLY and FYNNEI. CDR3 length: 15 residues. V lost 3 bases and J 2 bases, leaving 11 bases between the germline ends. Here the CDR3 reads CASSEWTPTGNTIYF. CDR3 sequence (DNA): TGTGCCAGCAGTGAGTGGACACCGACTGGAAACACCATATATTTT.

This clone has just a few counts. The chain joins TRBV6-2 or TRBV6-3 to TRBJ2-1; 7 bases agree with TRBD1. The CDR3 length is 15 residues. With V trimmed by 6 bases and J by 1 base, 6 bases remained unmatched. Germline-derived CDR1 and CDR2 are MNHEY and SVGEGT. The CDR3 sequence is CASSRKQGSYNEQFF. CDR3 nucleotides: TGTGCCAGCAGCCGTAAACAGGGGTCCTACAATGAGCAGTTCTTC.

The chain employs TRBV6-6 and TRBJ1-5, with no clear D. The CDR3 has 12 amino acids. V gave up 5 bases and J gave up 5 bases, with 7 bases separating them. From germline, CDR1 is MNHNY and CDR2 SVGAGI (reference sequence). CDR3 nucleotides: TGTGCCAGCAGTAGCACCGATCAGCCCCAGCATTTT. It yields the protein CASSSTDQPQHF.

V gene TRBV27 combines with J gene TRBJ2-1, with D tentatively TRBD2 (7 bases). Between the trimmed V and J ends, which lost 6 bases and 10 bases, there was a span of 22 bases. The CDR3 extends over 15 amino acids. CDR1 and CDR2 (germline): MNHEY, SMNVEV (reference sequence). CDR3 protein: CASRGLEGGHREQFF. The CDR3 DNA sequence: TGTGCCAGCAGAGGTTTGGAGGGGGGGCATCGCGAGCAGTTCTTC.

V and J are TRBV6-2 or TRBV6-3 and TRBJ2-7; TRBD1 is a possible D gene (5 bases). Germline values: CDR1 MNHEY, CDR2 SVGEGT. With 5 bases removed from V and 7 bases from J, the gap between germline ends came to 12 bases. The CDR3 spans 12 residues. The CDR3 spells CASSRGSGEQYF. For the CDR3, the DNA is TGTGCCAGCAGTAGGGGTTCGGGTGAGCAGTACTTC.

V usage is TRBV5-1 and J usage is TRBJ1-1, with 11 bases lining up with TRBD1. The J segment lost 4 bases and the V segment lost 4 bases, leaving 9 bases of the junction unmatched. Germline V gives CDR1 SGHRS, CDR2 YFSETQ. CDR3 length equals 16 residues. In DNA form, the CDR3 reads TGCGCCAGCAGCACGGCGGGACAGGGGGTGGCCACTGAAGCTTTCTTT. Translated, it gives CASSTAGQGVATEAFF. Variable domain in full (rest from reference TRBV5-1 and TRBJ1-1): KAGVTQTPRYLIKTRGQQVTLSCSPISGHRSVSWYQQTPGQGLQFLFEYFSETQRNKGNFPGRFSGRQFSNSRSEMNVSTLELGDSALYLCASSTAGQGVATEAFFGQGTRLTVV.

This chain uses TRBV5-3 with TRBJ2-5, with 9 bases identical to TRBD1. TRBV5-3 is flagged as an ORF with uncertain function. V gave up 0 bases and J gave up 4 bases; unmatched junction bases: 1. This CDR3 is 14 amino acids long. The CDR3 loop reads CARSLGGQGETQYF. CDR3 DNA sequence: TGTGCCAGAAGCTTGGGGGGACAGGGAGAGACCCAGTACTTC.

Concerning this clone itself: Other nucleotide sequences in the sample specify the same CDR3. V is TRBV5-1 and J is TRBJ1-2, with no clear D. The germline V and J ends were trimmed by 0 bases and 2 bases, with 5 bases remaining between them. Germline CDR1 SGHRS, CDR2 YFSETQ. The CDR3 covers 13 residues. The CDR3 DNA sequence: TGCGCCAGCAGCTTGGGAGGGAACTATGGCTACACCTTC. It is translated as CASSLGGNYGYTF. Based on the CDR3 plus reference TRBV5-1 and TRBJ1-2, the full variable domain is KAGVTQTPRYLIKTRGQQVTLSCSPISGHRSVSWYQQTPGQGLQFLFEYFSETQRNKGNFPGRFSGRQFSNSRSEMNVSTLELGDSALYLCASSLGGNYGYTFGSGTRLTVV.

The J gene is TRBJ1-3, the V gene TRBV18; D perhaps matches TRBD1 (6 bases). The ends were cut back, 3 bases at V and 4 bases at J, with 13 bases in the middle. Germline-derived CDR1 and CDR2 are KGHSH and LQKENI. The CDR3 length is 15 residues. Written as DNA, the CDR3 is TGTGCCAGCTCACCTGGGCGGACAGAGGGAAACACCATATATTTT. This gives the protein CASSPGRTEGNTIYF.

The chain links TRBV20-1 to TRBJ1-4; maybe TRBD1 (5 bases). The CDR3 totals 11 residues. The germline V and J ends were trimmed by 7 bases and 8 bases, with 11 bases remaining between them. CDR1 and CDR2 from the germline V gene are DFQATT and SNEGSKA (reference sequence). CDR3 region: CSVRDGEKLFF. CDR3 in DNA: TGCAGTGTCAGGGATGGGGAAAAACTGTTTTTT.

This sequence joins TRBV7-9 and TRBJ1-2; D remains unclear. CDR3 size: 11 residues. Germline V gene data show CDR1 as SEHNR and CDR2 as FQNEAQ (reference sequence). Trimming took off 5 bases at V and 5 bases at J, with 6 bases between the two ends. CDR3 region: CASSPDYGYTF. For the CDR3, the DNA is TGTGCCAGCAGCCCAGATTATGGCTACACCTTC.

The rearrangement joins TRBV5-1 to TRBJ2-5; 8 bases match TRBD2. CDR1 and CDR2 (germline): SGHRS, YFSETQ. Trimming removed 0 bases from V and 0 bases from J; junction bases left unmatched: 13. The CDR3 contains 19 residues. CDR3 amino acids: CASSLERRGAPRYQETQYF. The CDR3 nucleotides are TGCGCCAGCAGCTTGGAGAGGCGGGGGGCTCCACGGTACCAAGAGACCCAGTACTTC.

This sequence joins TRBV7-6 and TRBJ2-5; D call uncertain. Trimming stripped 5 bases from V and 5 bases from J, with 6 bases between. The CDR3 consists of 11 residues. Per the germline V gene, CDR1 is SGHVS and CDR2 is FNYEAQ. The CDR3, as DNA: TGTGCCAGCAGCCCCGTTGAGACCCAGTACTTC. Protein: CASSPVETQYF.

The V and J genes are TRBV5-1 and TRBJ1-6, with 9 bases identical to TRBD1. This CDR3 contains 16 residues. The V segment lost 4 bases and the J segment 9 bases; nucleotides outside the gene matches: 11. The V gene's germline CDR1 is SGHRS and CDR2 YFSETQ. CDR3 amino acids: CASSALQGAGGSPLHF. DNA of the CDR3: TGCGCCAGCAGCGCACTACAGGGGGCTGGTGGTTCACCCCTCCACTTT.

This clone was observed a single time. This chain uses TRBV28 with TRBJ1-1; D perhaps matches TRBD1 (5 bases). CDR1 is MDHEN and CDR2 is SYDVKM in the germline V gene. Trimming pared 6 bases from V and 4 bases from J, leaving 15 bases between. CDR3 length: 14 amino acids. CDR3 DNA sequence: TGTGCCAGCAGCTCCCTGGGGGGTGGCACTGAAGCTTTCTTT. It translates to CASSSLGGGTEAFF. The whole variable domain, remainder taken from reference TRBV28 and TRBJ1-1, is DVKVTQSSRYLVKRTGEKVFLECVQDMDHENMFWYRQDPGLGLRLIYFSYDVKMKEKGDIPEGYSVSREKKERFSLILESASTNQTSMYLCASSSLGGGTEAFFGQGTRLTVV.

The J gene is TRBJ2-4, the V gene TRBV5-4; no clear D. Per germline, CDR1 SGHNT and CDR2 YYREEE (reference sequence). The V end lost 3 bases, the J end lost 8 bases, and 21 bases lay between the germline ends. This CDR3 has 16 residues. The CDR3 DNA sequence: TGTGCCAGCAGCTCCGTCCCACACGGTGCCGGAGACATTCAGTACTTC. Translation: CASSSVPHGAGDIQYF.

This clone was counted once. The J gene is TRBJ1-2, the V gene TRBV2; D is possibly TRBD1 (6 bases). Deletions cut 4 bases from V and 4 bases from J, with 10 bases between. Germline CDR1 SNHLY, CDR2 FYNNEI. This CDR3 spans 13 amino acids. CDR3 coding DNA: TGTGCCAGCAGTGCGGACAGCTCCTATGGCTACACCTTC. It specifies CASSADSSYGYTF.